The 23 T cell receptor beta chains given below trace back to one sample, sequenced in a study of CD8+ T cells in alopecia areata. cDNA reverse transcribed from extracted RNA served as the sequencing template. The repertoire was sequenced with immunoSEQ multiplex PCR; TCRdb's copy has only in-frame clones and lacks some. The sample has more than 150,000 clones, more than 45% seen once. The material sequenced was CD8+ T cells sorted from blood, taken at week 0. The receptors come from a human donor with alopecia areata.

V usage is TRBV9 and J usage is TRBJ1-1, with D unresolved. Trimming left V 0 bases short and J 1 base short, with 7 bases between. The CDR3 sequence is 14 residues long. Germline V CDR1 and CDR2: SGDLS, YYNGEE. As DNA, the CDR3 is TGTGCCAGCAGCGTAGGAGGAAAGAACACTGAAGCTTTCTTT. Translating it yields CASSVGGKNTEAFF.

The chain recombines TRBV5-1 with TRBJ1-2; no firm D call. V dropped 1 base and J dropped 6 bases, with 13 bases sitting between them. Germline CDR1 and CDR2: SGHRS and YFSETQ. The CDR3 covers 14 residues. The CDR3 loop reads CASSLRTQVDGYTF. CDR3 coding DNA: TGCGCCAGCAGCTTGAGAACGCAGGTCGATGGCTACACCTTC.

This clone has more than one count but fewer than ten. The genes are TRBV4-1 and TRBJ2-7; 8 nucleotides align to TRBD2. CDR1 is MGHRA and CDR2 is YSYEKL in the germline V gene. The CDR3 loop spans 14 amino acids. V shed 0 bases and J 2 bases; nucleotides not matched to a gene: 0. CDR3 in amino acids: CASSQDGGAYEQYF. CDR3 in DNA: TGCGCCAGCAGCCAAGACGGGGGGGCCTACGAGCAGTACTTC.

DNA of the CDR3: TGTGCCAGCAGTGAAGCCCAGGGTATCTTCGAACACGAGCAGTACTTC. Translating gives CASSEAQGIFEHEQYF. The chain recombines TRBV6-1 with TRBJ2-7; TRBD1 is a possible D gene (5 bases). The length of the CDR3 is 16 residues. Germline V gene sequence: CDR1 MNHNS, CDR2 SASEGT. Trimming took 0 bases from V and 5 from J, leaving 17 bases between them.

Written as DNA, the CDR3 is TGTGCCACGGGGATAGGGGCGACTTACTATGGCTACACCTTC. As protein: CATGIGATYYGYTF. The chain combines TRBV7-9 with TRBJ1-2; the D gene is possibly TRBD1 (5 bases). Trimming pared 10 bases from V and 3 bases from J, leaving 18 bases between. CDR1 and CDR2 (germline): SEHNR, FQNEAQ (reference sequence). The CDR3 length is 14 residues. Variable domain in full (rest from reference TRBV7-9 and TRBJ1-2): DTGVSQNPRHKITKRGQNVTFRCDPISEHNRLYWYRQTLGQGPEFLTYFQNEAQLEKSRLLSDRFSAERPKGSFSTLEIQRTEQGDSAMYLCATGIGATYYGYTFGSGTRLTVV.

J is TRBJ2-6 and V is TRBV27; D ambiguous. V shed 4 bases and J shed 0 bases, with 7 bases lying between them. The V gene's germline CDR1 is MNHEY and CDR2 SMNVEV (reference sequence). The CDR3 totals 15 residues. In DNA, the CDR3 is TGTGCCAGCAGTTCGTCAAGCTCTGGGGCCAACGTCCTGACTTTC. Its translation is CASSSSSSGANVLTF.

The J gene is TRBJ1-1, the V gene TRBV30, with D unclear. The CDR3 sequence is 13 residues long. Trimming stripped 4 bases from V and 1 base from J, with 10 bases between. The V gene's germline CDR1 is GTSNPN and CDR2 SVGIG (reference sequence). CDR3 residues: CAWNPSANTEAFF. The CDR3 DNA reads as TGTGCCTGGAACCCCTCAGCGAACACTGAAGCTTTCTTT.

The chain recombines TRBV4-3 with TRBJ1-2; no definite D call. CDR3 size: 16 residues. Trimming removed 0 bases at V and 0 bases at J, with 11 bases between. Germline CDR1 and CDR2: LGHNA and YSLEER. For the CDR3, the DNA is TGCGCCAGCAGCCAAGATGCAGACCCAACTAACTATGGCTACACCTTC. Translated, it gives CASSQDADPTNYGYTF.

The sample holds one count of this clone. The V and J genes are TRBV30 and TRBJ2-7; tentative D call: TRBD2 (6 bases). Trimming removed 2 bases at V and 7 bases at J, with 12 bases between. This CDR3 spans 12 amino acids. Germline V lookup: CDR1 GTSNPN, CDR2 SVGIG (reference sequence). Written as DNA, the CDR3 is TGTGCCTGGAGTTTGGGAGGTTGGGAGCAGTACTTC. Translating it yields CAWSLGGWEQYF.

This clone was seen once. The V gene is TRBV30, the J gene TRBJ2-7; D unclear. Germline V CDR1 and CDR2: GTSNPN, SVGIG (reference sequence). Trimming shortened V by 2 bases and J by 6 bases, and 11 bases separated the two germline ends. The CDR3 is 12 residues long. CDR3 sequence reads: CAWSPSSGEQYF. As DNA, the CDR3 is TGTGCCTGGAGTCCCAGTTCGGGCGAGCAGTACTTC.

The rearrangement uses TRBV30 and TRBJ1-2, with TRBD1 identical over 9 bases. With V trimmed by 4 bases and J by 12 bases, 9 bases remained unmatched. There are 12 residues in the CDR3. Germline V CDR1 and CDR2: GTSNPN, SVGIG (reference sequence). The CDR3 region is CAWNIGTGLNTF. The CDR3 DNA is TGTGCCTGGAATATCGGGACAGGGCTCAACACCTTC. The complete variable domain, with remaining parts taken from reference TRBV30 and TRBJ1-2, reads SQTIHQWPATLVQPVGSPLSLECTVEGTSNPNLYWYRQAAGRGLQLLFYSVGIGQISSEVPQNLSASRPQDRQFILSSKKLLLSDSGFYLCAWNIGTGLNTFGSGTRLTVV.

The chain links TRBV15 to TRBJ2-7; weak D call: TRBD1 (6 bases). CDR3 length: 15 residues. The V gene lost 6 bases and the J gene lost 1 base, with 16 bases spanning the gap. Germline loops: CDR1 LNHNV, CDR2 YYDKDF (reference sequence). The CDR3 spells CATRDIQGSSYEQYF. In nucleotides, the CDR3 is TGTGCCACCAGGGACATACAGGGATCATCCTACGAGCAGTACTTC.

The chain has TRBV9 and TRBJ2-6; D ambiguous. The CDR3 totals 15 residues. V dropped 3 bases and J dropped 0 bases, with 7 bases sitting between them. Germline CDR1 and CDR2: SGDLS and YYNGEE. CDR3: CASSAQDSGANVLTF. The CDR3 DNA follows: TGTGCCAGCAGCGCCCAAGACTCTGGGGCCAACGTCCTGACTTTC.

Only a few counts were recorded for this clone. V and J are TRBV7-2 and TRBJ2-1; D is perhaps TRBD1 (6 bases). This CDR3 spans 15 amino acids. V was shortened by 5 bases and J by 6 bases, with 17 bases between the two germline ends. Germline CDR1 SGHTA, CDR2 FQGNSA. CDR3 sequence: CASSPPGEYTNEQFF. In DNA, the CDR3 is TGTGCCAGCAGCCCCCCAGGGGAGTATACCAATGAGCAGTTCTTC.

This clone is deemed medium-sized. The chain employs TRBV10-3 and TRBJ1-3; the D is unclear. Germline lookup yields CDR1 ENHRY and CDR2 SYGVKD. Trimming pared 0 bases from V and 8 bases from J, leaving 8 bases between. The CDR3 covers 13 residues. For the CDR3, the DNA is TGTGCCATCAGTGAGTCGAATATGGACACCATATATTTT. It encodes CAISESNMDTIYF.

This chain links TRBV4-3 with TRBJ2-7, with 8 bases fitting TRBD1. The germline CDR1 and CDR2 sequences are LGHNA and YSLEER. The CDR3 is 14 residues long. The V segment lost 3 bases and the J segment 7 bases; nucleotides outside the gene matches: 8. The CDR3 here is CASSQNRGTGEQYF. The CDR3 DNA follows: TGCGCCAGCAGCCAGAACAGGGGGACGGGGGAGCAGTACTTC.

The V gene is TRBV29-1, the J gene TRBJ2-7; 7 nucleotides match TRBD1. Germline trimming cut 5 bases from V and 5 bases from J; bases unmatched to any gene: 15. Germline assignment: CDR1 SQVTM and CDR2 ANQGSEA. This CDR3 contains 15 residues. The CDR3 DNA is TGCAGCGTTTCTCTTGAACAGGGGACAATCAACGAGCAGTACTTC. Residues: CSVSLEQGTINEQYF.

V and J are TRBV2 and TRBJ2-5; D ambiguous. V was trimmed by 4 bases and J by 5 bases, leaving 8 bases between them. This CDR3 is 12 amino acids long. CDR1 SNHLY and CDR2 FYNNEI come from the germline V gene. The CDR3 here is CASSADGETQYF. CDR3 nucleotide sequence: TGTGCCAGCAGTGCGGACGGCGAGACCCAGTACTTC.

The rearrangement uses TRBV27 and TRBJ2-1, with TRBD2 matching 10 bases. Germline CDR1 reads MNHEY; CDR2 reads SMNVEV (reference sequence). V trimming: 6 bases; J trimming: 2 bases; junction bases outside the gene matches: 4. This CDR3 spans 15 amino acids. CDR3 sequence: CASSIAGGAYNEQFF. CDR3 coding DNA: TGTGCCAGCAGCATAGCGGGGGGAGCCTACAATGAGCAGTTCTTC.

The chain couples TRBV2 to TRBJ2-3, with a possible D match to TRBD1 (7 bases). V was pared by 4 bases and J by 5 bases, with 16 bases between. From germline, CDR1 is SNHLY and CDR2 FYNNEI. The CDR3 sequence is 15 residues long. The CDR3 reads CASSVFGTAGDTQYF. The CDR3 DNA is TGTGCCAGCAGTGTTTTCGGGACAGCGGGAGATACGCAGTATTTT.

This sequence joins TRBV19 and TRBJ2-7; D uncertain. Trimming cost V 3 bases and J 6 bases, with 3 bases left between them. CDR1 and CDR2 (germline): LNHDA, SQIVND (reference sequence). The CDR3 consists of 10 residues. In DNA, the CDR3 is TGTGCCAGTAGTATCAGCGAGCAGTACTTC. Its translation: CASSISEQYF. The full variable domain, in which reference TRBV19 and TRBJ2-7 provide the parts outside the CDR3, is DGGITQSPKYLFRKEGQNVTLSCEQNLNHDAMYWYRQDPGQGLRLIYYSQIVNDFQKGDIAEGYSVSREKKESFPLTVTSAQKNPTAFYLCASSISEQYFGPGTRLTVT.

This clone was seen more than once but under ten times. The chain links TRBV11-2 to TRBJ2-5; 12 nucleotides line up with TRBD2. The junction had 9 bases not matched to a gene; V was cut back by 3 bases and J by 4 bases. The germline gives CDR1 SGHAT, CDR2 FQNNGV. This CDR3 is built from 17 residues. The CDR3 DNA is TGTGCCAGCAGCTTTCAGGACACGACTAGCGGGGGAGAGACCCAGTACTTC. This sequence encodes CASSFQDTTSGGETQYF. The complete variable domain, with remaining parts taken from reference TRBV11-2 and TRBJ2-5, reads EAGVAQSPRYKIIEKRQSVAFWCNPISGHATLYWYQQILGQGPKLLIQFQNNGVVDDSQLPKDRFSAERLKGVDSTLKIQPAKLEDSAVYLCASSFQDTTSGGETQYFGPGTRLLVL.

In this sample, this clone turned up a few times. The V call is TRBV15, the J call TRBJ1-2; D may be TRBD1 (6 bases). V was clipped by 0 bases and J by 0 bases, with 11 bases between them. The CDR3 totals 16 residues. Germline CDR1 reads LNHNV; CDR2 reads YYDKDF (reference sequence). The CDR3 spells CATSRDWTATNYGYTF. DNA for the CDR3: TGTGCCACCAGCAGAGATTGGACAGCTACTAACTATGGCTACACCTTC.